The clone carrying this TCR beta chain was observed a handful of times. What it binds is unknown. This specimen comes from a study of siplizumab effects on memory and regulatory T cells. Study conclusions and caveats: The authors mapped only a minor fraction of alloreactive clones to unstimulated subsets. Many proliferating CD4+ or CD8+ clones remained unclassified. Roughly 75-96% of them could not be assigned either a naive or a memory phenotype.

V lost 9 bases and J 7 bases, leaving 13 bases between the germline ends. Germline assignment: CDR1 SEHNR and CDR2 FQNEAQ (reference sequence). This CDR3 is 11 amino acids long. Sequencing was performed on unstimulated naive, memory, effector memory and TEMRA subsets derived from a few donor pairs. Around 10^5 TCR templates per sample were assayed. TCRdb's table, derived via immunoSEQ multiplex PCR, lists solely in-frame clones and lacks some. The sample includes 8,000 to 9,000 clones, roughly three quarters of them seen just once. This receptor was identified in a human donor in good health. This chain links TRBV7-9 with TRBJ2-7; TRBD2 is a possible D gene (5 bases). The source material was effector memory CD8+ T cells sorted from blood. Subset: unstimulated CD8+ effector memory T cells. DNA for the CDR3: TGTGCCAGTGAGGGTTCTGCGGAGCAGTACTTC. Translation: CASEGSAEQYF. The full variable domain, its missing parts supplied by reference TRBV7-9 and TRBJ2-7, is DTGVSQNPRHKITKRGQNVTFRCDPISEHNRLYWYRQTLGQGPEFLTYFQNEAQLEKSRLLSDRFSAERPKGSFSTLEIQRTEQGDSAMYLCASEGSAEQYFGPGTRLTVT.